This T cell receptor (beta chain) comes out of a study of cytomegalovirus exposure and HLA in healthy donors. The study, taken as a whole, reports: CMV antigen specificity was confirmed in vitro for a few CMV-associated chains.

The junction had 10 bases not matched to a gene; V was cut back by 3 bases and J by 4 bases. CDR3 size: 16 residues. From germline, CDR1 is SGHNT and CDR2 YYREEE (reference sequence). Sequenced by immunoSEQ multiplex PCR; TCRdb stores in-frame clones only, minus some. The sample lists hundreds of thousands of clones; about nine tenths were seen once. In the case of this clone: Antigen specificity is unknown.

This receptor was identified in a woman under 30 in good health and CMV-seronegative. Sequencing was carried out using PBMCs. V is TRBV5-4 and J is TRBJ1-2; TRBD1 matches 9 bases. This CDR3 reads CASSYLGQGKAYGYTF. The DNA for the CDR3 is TGTGCCAGCAGCTACCTCGGACAGGGGAAGGCCTATGGCTACACCTTC.